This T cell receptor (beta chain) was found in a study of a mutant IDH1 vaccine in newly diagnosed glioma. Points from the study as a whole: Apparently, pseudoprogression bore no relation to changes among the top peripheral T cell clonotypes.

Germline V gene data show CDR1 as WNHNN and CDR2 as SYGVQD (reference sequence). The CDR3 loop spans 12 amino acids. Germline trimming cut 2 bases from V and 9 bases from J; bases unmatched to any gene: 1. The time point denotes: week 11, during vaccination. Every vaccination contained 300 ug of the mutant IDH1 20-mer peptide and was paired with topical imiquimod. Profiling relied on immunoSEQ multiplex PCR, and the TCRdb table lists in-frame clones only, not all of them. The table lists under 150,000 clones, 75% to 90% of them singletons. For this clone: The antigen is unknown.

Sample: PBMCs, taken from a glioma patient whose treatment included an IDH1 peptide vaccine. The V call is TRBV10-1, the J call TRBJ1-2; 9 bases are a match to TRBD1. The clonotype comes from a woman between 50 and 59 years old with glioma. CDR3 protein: CASSEGQGSYTF. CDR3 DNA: TGCGCCAGCAGTGAGGGACAGGGGAGCTACACCTTC.